A selection of T cell receptor beta chains follows, all from one sample in a study of patients and donors after allogeneic stem cell transplantation. A single record per CDR3 protein comes from TCRdb applying MiXCR to the RT-PCR reads. This table holds 800,000 to 1,000,000 distinct CDR3 sequences, roughly 18% found once. Sequences were obtained from blood, either unsorted or a sorted T cell fraction (not recorded which). These receptors all come from a human donor who was either an allogeneic HSCT recipient or a stem cell or donor lymphocyte infusion donor (not recorded which). It is not recorded whose cells these are; they may come from a transplant donor. The conserved cysteine and the conserved F or W are not part of the CDR3 here. The D gene is left open where the match is weak.

V,J,D,CDR3
TRBV7-9,TRBJ2-2,-,ASSSRRKGVATGELF
TRBV12-3/TRBV12-4,TRBJ2-7,TRBD1,ASSPRDRNFYEQY
TRBV6-1,TRBJ2-2,TRBD2,ASSPPSGGGTGELF
TRBV20-1,TRBJ2-5,-,SAPPGSSLQETQY
TRBV6-5,TRBJ2-5,-,ASSYSTAGETQY
TRBV24-1,TRBJ2-2,-,ATSAPTGHTGELF
TRBV12-3/TRBV12-4,TRBJ2-3,TRBD2,ASSRAGGSDTQY
TRBV12-3/TRBV12-4,TRBJ2-3,TRBD2,ASTPRGGRTDTQY
TRBV6-5,TRBJ2-5,TRBD1,ASSYSGQGKETQY
TRBV29-1,TRBJ2-1,TRBD2,SVEGLAGSYNEQF
TRBV25-1,TRBJ2-1,TRBD2,ASQIAGGPNEQF
TRBV6-6,TRBJ1-2,-,ASSGSGYT
TRBV7-8,TRBJ2-3,-,ASERSSTDTQY
TRBV10-3,TRBJ2-3,TRBD2,AISGAAPPKREFDTQY
TRBV2,TRBJ1-5,-,ASDTGLNQPQH
TRBV5-1,TRBJ1-1,-,ASRLGQTNTEAF
TRBV6-1,TRBJ2-7,-,ASRPDGQAFGQY
TRBV30,TRBJ2-3,TRBD2,AWSIGGGDTQY
TRBV19,TRBJ1-2,-,ASSIDGRSYGYT
TRBV7-2,TRBJ2-3,TRBD2,ASSRPGGLAQY